These 32 T cell receptor beta chains were all obtained from the same sample, sequenced in a study of T-cell memory formation after mild COVID-19. TCRdb reprocessed the 5' RACE reads via MiXCR and lists one record per CDR3 protein. The data show fewer than 95,000 distinct CDR3 sequences, around 15% seen once. Sequenced sample: PBMCs or a T cell subset sorted from them (not recorded which). Receptor source: a man aged 18 to 30 who had mild COVID-19 (a few samples of this study predate the infection). Cell type and time point are not known.

The V call is TRBV4-1, the J call TRBJ2-7; 9 positions match TRBD1. V gave up 1 base and J gave up 4 bases; unmatched junction bases: 8. CDR3 length equals 16 residues. Germline V CDR1 and CDR2: MGHRA, YSYEKL. The chain's CDR3 is CASSQGWGQGVYEQYV. The CDR3 nucleotides read TGCGCCAGCAGCCAAGGGTGGGGACAGGGTGTTTACGAGCAGTACGTC.

This clonotype appeared a few times. The chain has TRBV12-3 or TRBV12-4 and TRBJ2-3, with 7 bases matching TRBD2. Trimming took 3 bases from V and 0 from J; bases not matched to a gene: 3. The CDR3 sequence is 15 residues long. CDR3 amino acids: CASSFLAASTDTQYF. For the CDR3, the DNA is TGTGCCAGCAGTTTTCTAGCGGCTAGCACAGATACGCAGTATTTT.

The chain links TRBV6-6 to TRBJ2-7, with D tentatively TRBD2 (6 bases). Germline loops: CDR1 MNHNY, CDR2 SVGAGI (reference sequence). This CDR3 spans 15 amino acids. Trimming removed 2 bases at V and 3 bases at J, with 14 bases between. The DNA of the CDR3 is TGTGCCAGCAGTTACGAGGGGCGGGGATACTACGAGCAGTACTTC. Protein: CASSYEGRGYYEQYF.

This clonotype was seen a handful of times. The chain carries TRBV10-3 and TRBJ2-3; TRBD1 aligns across 9 bases. Germline CDR1 ENHRY, CDR2 SYGVKD. This CDR3 is built from 18 residues. With V trimmed by 6 bases and J by 10 bases, 23 bases remained unmatched. The CDR3 protein is CAISPGTGTSLLALAQYF. The CDR3 coding sequence is TGTGCCATCAGCCCCGGGACAGGGACCTCCCTGCTCGCCCTTGCGCAGTATTTT.

The chain combines TRBV7-9 with TRBJ1-1, with 9 bases identical to TRBD1. Unmatched junction bases numbered 6, after V lost 2 bases and J lost 5 bases. CDR3 length: 15 amino acids. CDR1 and CDR2 (germline): SEHNR, FQNEAQ (reference sequence). CDR3 in amino acids: CASSLPSTGGTEAFF. CDR3 coding DNA: TGTGCCAGCAGCTTACCCTCGACAGGGGGAACTGAAGCTTTCTTT.

This clonotype was recorded many times. CDR3 nucleotides: TGTGCCAGCAGTTATATCCCGGGGGCTCGCACTGAAGCTTTCTTT. This codes for CASSYIPGARTEAFF. This rearrangement joins TRBV6-2 or TRBV6-3 to TRBJ1-1; possibly TRBD1 for D (6 bases). Germline V gene data show CDR1 as MNHEY and CDR2 as SVGEGT. Trimming pared 3 bases from V and 4 bases from J, leaving 15 bases between. The CDR3 covers 15 residues.

CDR3 sequence (DNA): TGTGCCAGCACCGACGGGGGTTATGGCAATCAGCCCCAGCATTTT. As protein: CASTDGGYGNQPQHF. This sequence joins TRBV7-9 and TRBJ1-5; TRBD1 might be the D (5 bases). The CDR3 sequence is 15 residues long. Germline CDR1 and CDR2: SEHNR and FQNEAQ (reference sequence). V shed 7 bases and J shed 2 bases, with 15 bases lying between them.

This clonotype was seen repeatedly, ten times or more. The CDR3 DNA reads as TGTGCCAGCAGTTTATCGGGTCTCGAAGCTTTCTTT. Translating it yields CASSLSGLEAFF. V usage is TRBV12-3 or TRBV12-4 and J usage is TRBJ1-1; D call uncertain. The CDR3 covers 12 residues. The V end lost 2 bases, the J end lost 8 bases, and 9 bases lay between the germline ends.

V is TRBV4-3 and J is TRBJ1-1, with no clear D. The CDR3 totals 16 residues. The germline V and J ends were trimmed by 2 bases and 5 bases, with 18 bases remaining between them. The germline V gene has CDR1 LGHNA and CDR2 YSLEER. CDR3 amino acids: CASSQTQVDFGTEAFF. The CDR3 nucleotides read TGCGCCAGCAGCCAAACACAAGTAGACTTTGGAACTGAAGCTTTCTTT.

The gene calls are TRBV27 and TRBJ2-2; TRBD1 might be the D (6 bases). The CDR3 runs to 16 residues. V was clipped by 3 bases and J by 4 bases, with 15 bases between them. The germline V gene encodes CDR1 MNHEY and CDR2 SMNVEV (reference sequence). CDR3 in amino acids: CASSLGPGAGTGELFF. The CDR3 region has the DNA TGTGCCAGCAGTTTGGGGCCAGGGGCAGGCACCGGGGAGCTGTTTTTT.

This clonotype was recorded a few times. This sequence joins TRBV12-3 or TRBV12-4 and TRBJ1-2, with D possibly matching TRBD1 (5 bases). The CDR3 runs to 11 residues. Trimming removed 7 bases from V and 10 bases from J, with 13 bases in between. CDR3 in amino acids: CASTLGANYTF. As DNA, the CDR3 is TGTGCCAGCACCCTTGGGGCAAACTACACCTTC.

The rearrangement links TRBV6-2 or TRBV6-3 to TRBJ2-3; tentative D call: TRBD2 (5 bases). Trimming removed 4 bases from V and 4 bases from J, with 12 bases in between. CDR3 length: 14 residues. CDR1 is MNHEY and CDR2 is SVGEGT in the germline V gene. CDR3 protein: CASSWTRSPDTQYF. DNA for the CDR3: TGTGCCAGCAGTTGGACTCGCTCCCCAGATACGCAGTATTTT.

This chain joins TRBV29-1 and TRBJ2-3; D gene ambiguous. The CDR3 extends over 11 amino acids. Trimming cost V 7 bases and J 3 bases, with 8 bases left between them. Germline values: CDR1 SQVTM, CDR2 ANQGSEA. For the CDR3, the DNA is TGCAGCGCACCGTGGACAGATACGCAGTATTTT. Amino acid sequence: CSAPWTDTQYF.

This clonotype has at least ten counts. The V gene is TRBV6-4, the J gene TRBJ2-3; 13 bases are shared with TRBD2. The germline gives CDR1 MRHNA, CDR2 SNTAGT. Trimming at V came to 3 bases and at J to 1 base, leaving 1 base not matched to a gene. The CDR3 loop spans 16 amino acids. The CDR3 bases are TGTGCCAGCAGTGAGGGGACTAGCGGGGGCACAGATACGCAGTATTTT. Encoded protein: CASSEGTSGGTDTQYF.

The chain joins TRBV4-3 to TRBJ1-2; TRBD1 aligns across 7 bases. Germline V lookup: CDR1 LGHNA, CDR2 YSLEER. CDR3 length equals 15 residues. V lost 2 bases to trimming and J lost 5 bases; unmatched junction nucleotides: 8. CDR3 residues: CASSQFQGEGYGYTF. The CDR3 nucleotides read TGCGCCAGCAGCCAATTTCAGGGGGAAGGGTATGGCTACACCTTC.

This clonotype has more than one count but fewer than ten. The chain links TRBV27 to TRBJ2-7, with unresolved D. Germline-derived CDR1 and CDR2 are MNHEY and SMNVEV (reference sequence). The CDR3 has 14 residues. Trimming left V 2 bases short and J 0 bases short, with 8 bases between. The CDR3 coding sequence is TGTGCCAGCAGTTTAATGGGCGTCTCCTACGAGCAGTACTTC. Amino acids: CASSLMGVSYEQYF.

The chain combines TRBV7-3 with TRBJ1-1, with D maybe TRBD1 (5 bases). Germline CDR1 is SGHTA and CDR2 is FQGTGA. The CDR3 is 15 amino acids. V was clipped by 5 bases and J by 5 bases, with 18 bases between them. The CDR3 region is CASSLLPSGSTEAFF. The DNA for the CDR3 is TGTGCCAGCAGCCTCCTCCCATCAGGGTCTACTGAAGCTTTCTTT. Combining the CDR3 with reference TRBV7-3 and TRBJ1-1 gives the whole variable domain GAGVSQTPSNKVTEKGKYVELRCDPISGHTALYWYRQSLGQGPEFLIYFQGTGAADDSGLPNDRFFAVRPEGSVSTLKIQRTERGDSAVYLCASSLLPSGSTEAFFGQGTRLTVV.

This rearrangement joins TRBV15 to TRBJ2-2; 8 bases match TRBD2. Germline V gives CDR1 LNHNV, CDR2 YYDKDF (reference sequence). The CDR3 has 15 amino acids. Losses at the gene ends were 2 bases for V and 6 bases for J; bases not matched to a gene: 5. The CDR3 DNA is TGTGCCACCAGCAGACGAGCGGGGGAGTCCGGGGAGCTGTTTTTT. As protein: CATSRRAGESGELFF.

V and J are TRBV2 and TRBJ1-2; TRBD1 matches 7 bases. The V gene end was trimmed by 10 bases and the J gene end by 4 bases; junction bases not matched to a gene: 12. The CDR3 is made up of 14 amino acids. CDR1 is SNHLY, CDR2 FYNNEI, per germline. The CDR3 nucleotides read TGTGCCATCCCAGTCACGACAGGGTCCTATGGCTACACCTTC. Translating it yields CAIPVTTGSYGYTF.

This clonotype was found a few times. Sequence at one end of the junction differs from germline and may be a read error. The chain uses TRBV5-1 and TRBJ2-1, with D possibly TRBD1 on 5 matching bases. The germline V gene has CDR1 SGHRS and CDR2 YFSETQ. The CDR3 runs to 12 residues. CDR3 bases: TGCGCCAGCATCTTGCAGGGATGGCCGCAGTTCTTC. This sequence encodes CASILQGWPQFF.

This clonotype was found a few times. The chain links TRBV10-3 to TRBJ2-3; maybe TRBD2 (7 bases). V dropped 11 bases and J dropped 3 bases, with 18 bases sitting between them. CDR3 length: 14 amino acids. In germline, CDR1 is ENHRY, CDR2 SYGVKD. CDR3 DNA: TGTGCCGTGAGGGGGGGCCTGGGTACAGATACGCAGTATTTT. Translating gives CAVRGGLGTDTQYF.

The sample holds many counts of this clonotype. This rearrangement joins TRBV6-2 or TRBV6-3 to TRBJ2-7, with 9 nucleotides matching TRBD2. Germline loops: CDR1 MNHEY, CDR2 SVGEGT. This CDR3 contains 15 residues. V lost 0 bases to trimming and J lost 3 bases; unmatched junction nucleotides: 3. CDR3 DNA sequence: TGTGCCAGCAGTTACTCAGCGGGGGGCCACTACGAGCAGTACGTC. Protein sequence: CASSYSAGGHYEQYV.

Only a few counts were recorded for this clonotype. The gene calls are TRBV29-1 and TRBJ2-7; 8 positions match TRBD1. V dropped 0 bases and J dropped 3; count of bases not matched to a gene: 10. This CDR3 contains 16 residues. Per germline, CDR1 SQVTM and CDR2 ANQGSEA. The CDR3 region has the DNA TGCAGCGTTGAAGACGCACGGACAGGGCGGGACTACGAGCAGTACTTC. Protein product: CSVEDARTGRDYEQYF.

This chain connects TRBV19 to TRBJ2-5; D is unresolved. The V gene lost 2 bases and the J gene lost 5 bases, with 9 bases spanning the gap. CDR3 length: 13 residues. Germline CDR1 and CDR2: LNHDA and SQIVND (reference sequence). The CDR3 DNA reads as TGTGCCAGTAGTATACGGAGTTTCGAGACCCAGTACTTC. This gives the protein CASSIRSFETQYF.

At least ten counts were recorded for this clonotype. As DNA, the CDR3 is TGTGCCAGCAGCTTAGGAGGTCAGGGGCTGAACACCGGGGAGCTGTTTTTT. This translates into CASSLGGQGLNTGELFF. The chain uses TRBV7-6 and TRBJ2-2; a weak D match, TRBD1 (6 bases). The CDR3 is 17 amino acids. V was clipped by 1 base and J by 1 base, with 13 bases between them. CDR1 is SGHVS, CDR2 FNYEAQ, per germline.

J is TRBJ1-2 and V is TRBV15; 7 nucleotides match TRBD1. The CDR3 is 16 amino acids. The V segment lost 3 bases and the J segment 4 bases; nucleotides outside the gene matches: 11. Germline V gene data show CDR1 as LNHNV and CDR2 as YYDKDF (reference sequence). The CDR3 sequence: CATSRDYRGSSYGYTF. CDR3 DNA: TGTGCCACCAGCAGGGATTACAGGGGCTCAAGCTATGGCTACACCTTC.

This clonotype came up a few times. The J gene is TRBJ2-1, the V gene TRBV12-3 or TRBV12-4; D is unclear. With 3 bases removed from V and 8 bases from J, the gap between germline ends came to 11 bases. CDR3 size: 13 residues. CDR3 sequence: CASSFAPFDEQFF. The CDR3 DNA sequence: TGTGCCAGCAGTTTTGCCCCATTCGATGAGCAGTTCTTC.

The chain uses TRBV24-1 and TRBJ2-3; D is perhaps TRBD2 (6 bases). The CDR3 has 16 residues. Trimming stripped 1 base from V and 5 bases from J, with 15 bases between. Per the germline V gene, CDR1 is KGHDR and CDR2 is SFDVKD. DNA of the CDR3: TGTGCCACCAGTGATTTAGGCGGGGTGACTCAAGATACGCAGTATTTT. Protein sequence: CATSDLGGVTQDTQYF.

This clonotype came up a few times. The chain uses TRBV10-3 and TRBJ1-2; D remains unclear. Germline CDR1 and CDR2: ENHRY and SYGVKD. The ends were cut back, 7 bases at V and 2 bases at J, with 11 bases in the middle. The CDR3 has 13 residues. The CDR3 reads CAITEGFNYGYTF. In DNA form, the CDR3 reads TGTGCCATCACCGAGGGTTTCAACTATGGCTACACCTTC.

This sequence joins TRBV19 and TRBJ1-5, with D possibly TRBD1 on 5 matching bases. CDR3 length equals 13 residues. V dropped 5 bases and J dropped 3 bases, with 8 bases sitting between them. Per the germline V gene, CDR1 is LNHDA and CDR2 is SQIVND (reference sequence). The CDR3 nucleotides are TGTGCCAGTAGTTCAGGGACCAATCAGCCCCAGCATTTT. It specifies CASSSGTNQPQHF. The full variable domain, completed using reference TRBV19 and TRBJ1-5, is DGGITQSPKYLFRKEGQNVTLSCEQNLNHDAMYWYRQDPGQGLRLIYYSQIVNDFQKGDIAEGYSVSREKKESFPLTVTSAQKNPTAFYLCASSSGTNQPQHFGDGTRLSIL.

The chain employs TRBV7-9 and TRBJ2-7, with D perhaps matching TRBD1 (5 bases). Trimming took off 5 bases at V and 6 bases at J, with 17 bases between the two ends. Per the germline V gene, CDR1 is SEHNR and CDR2 is FQNEAQ (reference sequence). The CDR3 runs to 14 residues. DNA of the CDR3: TGTGCCAGCAGCCAAGGGGATCCGGTGTCCGAGCAGTACGTC. Residues: CASSQGDPVSEQYV.

Only a few counts were recorded for this clonotype. The V call is TRBV5-1, the J call TRBJ2-2, with 10 nucleotides matching TRBD1. V shed 0 bases and J 8 bases; nucleotides not matched to a gene: 13. The germline gives CDR1 SGHRS, CDR2 YFSETQ. There are 18 residues in the CDR3. CDR3 loop: CASSLAPGQGLIMGELFF. In DNA form, the CDR3 reads TGCGCCAGCAGCTTGGCCCCGGGACAGGGGTTAATCATGGGGGAGCTGTTTTTT. Full variable domain (missing parts from reference TRBV5-1 and TRBJ2-2): KAGVTQTPRYLIKTRGQQVTLSCSPISGHRSVSWYQQTPGQGLQFLFEYFSETQRNKGNFPGRFSGRQFSNSRSEMNVSTLELGDSALYLCASSLAPGQGLIMGELFFGEGSRLTVL.